Listed here are 8 T cell receptor beta chains from one sample, sequenced in a study of PD-L1 blockade in urothelial cancer. Time point indicated: pretreatment peripheral blood. The repertoire was sequenced with immunoSEQ multiplex PCR; TCRdb's copy has only in-frame clones and lacks some. Of 130,000 or so clones in the sample, roughly 84% were seen once. Sequenced material: PBMCs, taken around atezolizumab (anti-PD-L1) treatment. These receptors originate from a man aged 50 to 60 with urothelial cancer.

V is TRBV7-9 and J is TRBJ1-1; D call uncertain. With 6 bases removed from V and 7 bases from J, the gap between germline ends came to 12 bases. Per the germline V gene, CDR1 is SEHNR and CDR2 is FQNEAQ (reference sequence). The CDR3 totals 12 residues. The CDR3, as DNA: TGTGCCAGCAGGCTCTACACGGGTGAAGCTTTCTTT. It codes for CASRLYTGEAFF.

The chain combines TRBV6-5 with TRBJ1-6; 9 bases agree with TRBD1. Looked up from germline, CDR1 is MNHEY and CDR2 is SVGAGI. The CDR3 is 15 amino acids. J lost 8 bases, V lost 0 bases, and 2 bases had no gene match. Written as DNA, the CDR3 is TGTGCCAGCAGTTACTCGAGGACAGGGGATTCACCCCTCCACTTT. Protein: CASSYSRTGDSPLHF.

V is TRBV11-2 and J is TRBJ2-3; TRBD2 agrees at 9 bases. The J segment lost 6 bases and the V segment lost 0 bases, leaving 7 bases of the junction unmatched. CDR1 SGHAT and CDR2 FQNNGV come from the germline V gene. The CDR3 is 16 residues long. The CDR3 nucleotides are TGTGCCAGCAGCTTAGACACTAGCGGGCGACGGGATACGCAGTATTTT. This sequence encodes CASSLDTSGRRDTQYF.

This sequence joins TRBV27 and TRBJ2-6; 8 bases are a match to TRBD2. This CDR3 is built from 18 residues. V shed 2 bases, J shed 2 bases, and the junction held 8 bases outside the gene matches. The germline V gene has CDR1 MNHEY and CDR2 SMNVEV (reference sequence). Here the CDR3 DNA reads TGTGCCAGCAGTTTAAGTTCGGGGGGGACGGCTGGGGCCAACGTCCTGACTTTC. It specifies CASSLSSGGTAGANVLTF.

The chain carries TRBV29-1 and TRBJ2-7; 7 positions agree with TRBD1. V lost 2 bases to trimming and J lost 2 bases; unmatched junction nucleotides: 9. The germline V gene encodes CDR1 SQVTM and CDR2 ANQGSEA. The CDR3 has 15 residues. The CDR3 is CSVETGQITPYEQYF. Here the CDR3 DNA reads TGCAGCGTTGAAACGGGACAGATCACCCCCTACGAGCAGTACTTC.

This clone appeared a few times. V is TRBV18 and J is TRBJ1-5; D is unclear. CDR1 is KGHSH and CDR2 is LQKENI in the germline V gene. Between the trimmed V and J ends, which lost 2 bases and 7 bases, there was a span of 6 bases. CDR3 length: 12 amino acids. CDR3 sequence (DNA): TGTGCCAGCTCACCAGCAAGCCAGCCCCAGCATTTT. This sequence encodes CASSPASQPQHF.

The chain recombines TRBV5-1 with TRBJ2-2; 10 positions match TRBD2. The trim removed 0 bases at V and 6 bases at J, leaving 14 bases unmatched. The germline CDR1 and CDR2 sequences are SGHRS and YFSETQ. The CDR3 is 19 residues long. The CDR3 nucleotides are TGCGCCAGCAGCTTGGATTTTCGGCTAGCGGGAGCGGTGGCCGGGGAGCTGTTTTTT. Its translation: CASSLDFRLAGAVAGELFF.

This sequence joins TRBV4-2 and TRBJ2-1; TRBD1 is a possible D gene (6 bases). V lost 3 bases to trimming and J lost 0 bases, with 12 bases between them. Germline V gene sequence: CDR1 LGHNA, CDR2 YNFKEQ. The CDR3 is 16 amino acids. DNA for the CDR3: TGTGCCAGCAGCCATGACCGGACAGTCTCCTACAATGAGCAGTTCTTC. It encodes CASSHDRTVSYNEQFF.